The next 4 T cell receptor beta chains were all read from a single sample in a study of T-cell reconstitution after alpha-beta-depleted transplantation in children. TCRbeta library preparation incorporated unique molecular identifiers. TCRdb recomputed calls from the PCR reads with MiXCR, one row per CDR3 protein. This sample has fewer than 550,000 distinct CDR3 sequences, with around 15% found just once. The sequencing here drew on PBMCs, mostly from graft donor cells, taken 360 days after TCRalphabeta/CD19-depleted stem cell transplant. These receptors originate from a boy in the first two years of life who had a stem cell transplant for Wiskott-Aldrich syndrome, so the T cells may come from the graft donor.

This clonotype was recorded a few times. The rearrangement links TRBV24-1 to TRBJ2-3, with TRBD2 identical over 7 bases. CDR3 length: 13 amino acids. V shed 9 bases, J shed 2 bases, and the junction held 4 bases outside the gene matches. In germline, CDR1 is KGHDR, CDR2 SFDVKD. CDR3: CATGTTYTDTQYF. The CDR3 DNA reads TGTGCCACCGGGACTACCTACACAGATACGCAGTATTTT.

This clonotype has only a few counts. The rearrangement joins TRBV12-3 or TRBV12-4 to TRBJ2-5, with a weak D call TRBD1 (6 bases). CDR3 length equals 13 residues. V lost 9 bases and J 5 bases, leaving 16 bases between the germline ends. The CDR3 reads CASSTGRRETQYF. In DNA form, the CDR3 reads TGTGCCAGTAGTACAGGGCGTCGGGAGACCCAGTACTTC.

This clonotype was observed a handful of times. This rearrangement joins TRBV6-5 to TRBJ2-7; 9 nucleotides agree with TRBD2. This CDR3 is built from 16 residues. Losses at the gene ends were 2 bases for V and 3 bases for J; bases not matched to a gene: 8. Germline CDR1 and CDR2: MNHEY and SVGAGI. CDR3 nucleotides: TGTGCCAGCAGTTACCGGGGCGGCGGGGGGGGCTACGAGCAGTACTTC. Its protein is CASSYRGGGGGYEQYF.

This clonotype was detected only a few times. V usage is TRBV7-2 and J usage is TRBJ1-2; 8 bases align to TRBD1. Per the germline V gene, CDR1 is SGHTA and CDR2 is FQGNSA. Trimming at V came to 1 base and at J to 6 bases, leaving 7 bases not matched to a gene. There are 15 residues in the CDR3. The CDR3, as DNA: TGTGCCAGCAGCTTAGGTGGGACAGGAAGCCATGGCTACACCTTC. Amino acid sequence: CASSLGGTGSHGYTF.